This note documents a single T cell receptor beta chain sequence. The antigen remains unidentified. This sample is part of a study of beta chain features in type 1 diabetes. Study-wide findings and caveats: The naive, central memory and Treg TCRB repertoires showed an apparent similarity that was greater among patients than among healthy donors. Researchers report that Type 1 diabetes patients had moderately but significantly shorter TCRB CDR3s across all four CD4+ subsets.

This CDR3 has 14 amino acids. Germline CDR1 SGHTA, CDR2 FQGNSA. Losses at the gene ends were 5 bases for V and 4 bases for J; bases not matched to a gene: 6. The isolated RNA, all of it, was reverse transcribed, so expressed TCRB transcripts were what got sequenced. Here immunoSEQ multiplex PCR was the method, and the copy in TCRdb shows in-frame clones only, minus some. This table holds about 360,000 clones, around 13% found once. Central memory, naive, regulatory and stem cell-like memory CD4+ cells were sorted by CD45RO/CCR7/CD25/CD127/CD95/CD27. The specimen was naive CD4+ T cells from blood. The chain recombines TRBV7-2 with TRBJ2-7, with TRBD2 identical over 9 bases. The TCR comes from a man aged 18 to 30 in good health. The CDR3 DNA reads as TGTGCCAGCAGCCCCTCTAGCGGGGCGTACGAGCAGTACTTC. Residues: CASSPSSGAYEQYF.